The clone carrying this TCR beta chain was seen only a few times. Its matching antigen is unknown. Indicated time point: baseline pretreatment blood. The treatment: 15 Gy SBRT to primary tumor, nephrectomy 4 weeks later. The data were obtained in a study of radiation and T cells in renal cell carcinoma. Across the study: Nephrectomy followed 15 Gy stereotactic body radiation by 4 weeks.

Study findings and constraints: Without pretreatment biopsies, baseline tumor clonotype presence was undetermined. From baseline, blood top tumor clonotypes peaked at 2 weeks post-radiation.

Produced via immunoSEQ multiplex PCR; TCRdb's table is partial and in-frame only. Of 120,000 to 150,000 clones listed, about 87% are singletons. Sequences were derived from blood, sampled from a patient whose treatment included radiotherapy and nephrectomy. This TCR was sampled from a woman in her seventies with renal cell carcinoma.

The CDR3 DNA reads TGTGCCAGTAGTATTAGTTTCCACAATGAGCAGTTCTTC. Protein product: CASSISFHNEQFF. The rearrangement uses TRBV19 and TRBJ2-1; D call uncertain. Per germline, CDR1 LNHDA and CDR2 SQIVND (reference sequence). V shed 3 bases and J shed 5 bases, with 8 bases lying between them. CDR3 length: 13 amino acids.